This TCR beta chain was captured in a study of blood T cells in healthy people across ages. CDR1 is LGHDT, CDR2 YNNKEL, per germline (reference sequence). There are 15 residues in the CDR3. V shed 4 bases and J shed 2 bases, with 14 bases lying between them. A second PCR of roughly 7 to 11 cycles used a sample-barcoded 5' primer and a J-beta primer mix. Using its own MiXCR run on the 5' RACE reads, TCRdb lists one record per CDR3 protein. The table has about 560,000 distinct CDR3 sequences, 27% seen once. This sample also belongs to another study, concerning T cells of mothers and their children. That source notes: Sample barcodes plus 2-4 random nucleotides came from the M1S primer.

Material for sequencing was blood. The genes are TRBV3-1 and TRBJ1-2, with D perhaps TRBD1 (6 bases). This TCR derives from a boy younger than 10 in good health. This chain's CDR3 is CASSPTPGANYGYTF. CDR3 DNA sequence: TGTGCCAGCAGCCCTACCCCGGGGGCGAACTATGGCTACACCTTC.